The entry below describes one T cell receptor (beta chain). Its specificity is not known. The data were produced by immunoSEQ multiplex PCR, yet TCRdb's version contains in-frame clones alone and is incomplete. This sample has thousands of clones, with roughly two thirds found just once. Germline loops: CDR1 MGHRA, CDR2 YSYEKL. Trimming removed 2 bases from V and 4 bases from J, with 13 bases in between. The CDR3 extends over 15 amino acids. This specimen belongs to a study of CD8 T cell repertoires and HIV-1 epitope variants. Study-level findings and limits: Only beta chains were identified, marking proliferation to antigen, not function. Of about nine antigen-specific beta clonotypes, more than five appeared to cross-react with escape variants.

The sequence came from a male donor with HIV. The rearrangement uses TRBV4-1 and TRBJ2-3; D is unresolved. Material: cultured CD8+ T cells derived from PBMCs. The CDR3 DNA sequence: TGCGCCAGCAGCCAATCCGCCCAGGCGGCAGATACGCAGTATTTT. Its protein product is CASSQSAQAADTQYF.